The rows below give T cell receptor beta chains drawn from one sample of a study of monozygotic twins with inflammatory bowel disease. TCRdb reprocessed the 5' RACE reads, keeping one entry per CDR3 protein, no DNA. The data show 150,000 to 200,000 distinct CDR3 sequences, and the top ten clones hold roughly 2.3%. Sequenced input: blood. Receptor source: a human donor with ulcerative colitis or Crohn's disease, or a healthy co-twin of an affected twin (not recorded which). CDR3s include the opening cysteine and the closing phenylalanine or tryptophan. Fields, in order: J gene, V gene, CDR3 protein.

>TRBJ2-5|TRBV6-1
CASRNYGGQNDHETQYF
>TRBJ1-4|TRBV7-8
CASSSGGGTNEKLFF
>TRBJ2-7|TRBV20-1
CSALGGYYEQYF
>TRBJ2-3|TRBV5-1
CASSSRDRGADTQYF
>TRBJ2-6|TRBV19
CASSSGAGSSGANVLTF
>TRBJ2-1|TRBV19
CASSPLGGYEQFF
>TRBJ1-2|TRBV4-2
CASSQDIQWDYGYTF
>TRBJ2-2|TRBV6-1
CASSEGTSTGELFF
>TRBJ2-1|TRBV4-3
CASSRSLGQGASNEQFF
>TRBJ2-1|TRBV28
CASRVSGRIEGEQFF
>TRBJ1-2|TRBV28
CASTKRTENYGYTF
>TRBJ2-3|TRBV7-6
CASSPGTGGTSTDTQYF
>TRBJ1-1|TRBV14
CASSQDLGHFNTEAFF
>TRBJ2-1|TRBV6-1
CASSENRADNEQFF
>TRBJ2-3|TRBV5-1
CASSLAPGQRGDTQYF
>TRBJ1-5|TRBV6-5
CASSSGYRNNQPQHF
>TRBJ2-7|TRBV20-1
CSAENSGGTIYEQYF
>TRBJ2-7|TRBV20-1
CSASDPGLAEKVRTYEQYF
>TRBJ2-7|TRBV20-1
CSATRQGVGEQYF
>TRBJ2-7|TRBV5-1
CASSRSGPHTYEQYF
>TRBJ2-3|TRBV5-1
CASSITGTGEADTQYF
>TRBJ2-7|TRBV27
CASSSSYGQYF